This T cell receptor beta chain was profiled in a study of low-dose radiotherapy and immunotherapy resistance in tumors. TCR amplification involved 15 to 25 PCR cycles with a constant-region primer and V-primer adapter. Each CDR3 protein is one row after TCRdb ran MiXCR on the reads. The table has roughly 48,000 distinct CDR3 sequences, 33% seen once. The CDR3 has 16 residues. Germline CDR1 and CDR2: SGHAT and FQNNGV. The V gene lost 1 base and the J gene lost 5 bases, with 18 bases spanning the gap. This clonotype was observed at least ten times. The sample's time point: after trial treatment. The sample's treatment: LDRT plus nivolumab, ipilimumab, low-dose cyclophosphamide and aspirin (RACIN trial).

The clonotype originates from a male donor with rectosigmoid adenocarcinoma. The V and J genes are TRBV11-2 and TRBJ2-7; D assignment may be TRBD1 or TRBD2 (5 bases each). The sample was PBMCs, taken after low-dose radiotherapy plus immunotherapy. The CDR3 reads CASSLVPGPLVHEQYF. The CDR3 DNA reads TGTGCCAGCAGCTTAGTGCCGGGACCCCTCGTCCACGAGCAGTACTTC.